Listed here are 22 T cell receptor beta chains from one sample, sequenced in a study of blood T cells in healthy people across ages. Through a sample-barcoded 5' primer and a J-beta primer mix, a second PCR was run for 7 to 11 cycles. In TCRdb, the 5' RACE reads were re-called with MiXCR into one record per CDR3 protein. Counted here are about 640,000 distinct CDR3 sequences, under 65% occurring once; the ten biggest clones make up 30% to 40%. Material for sequencing was blood. Receptors originate from a man in his sixties in good health.

This clonotype was recorded at least ten times. The junction departs from germline at one end; a sequencing error may be responsible. This sequence joins TRBV5-1 and TRBJ2-1; D is unclear. The CDR3 consists of 12 residues. The V gene's germline CDR1 is SGHRS and CDR2 YFSETQ. The CDR3 sequence is CASSLVYNEQFF. The DNA for the CDR3 is TGTGCCAGCAGTTTGGTATACAATGAGCAGTTCTTC.

The CDR3 bases are TGTGCCAGCAGCCAACAACCCGGGACTTCTAGCACAGATACGCAGTATTTT. Protein sequence: CASSQQPGTSSTDTQYF. The rearrangement joins TRBV4-2 to TRBJ2-3; D is possibly TRBD2 (6 bases). Germline lookup yields CDR1 LGHNA and CDR2 YNFKEQ. The CDR3 is 17 amino acids. Trimming cost V 2 bases and J 0 bases, with 15 bases left between them.

This clonotype was detected only a few times. This chain joins TRBV5-1 and TRBJ2-1; D is possibly TRBD2 (5 bases). The V end lost 0 bases, the J end lost 1 base, and 8 bases lay between the germline ends. This CDR3 has 15 amino acids. Germline CDR1 reads SGHRS; CDR2 reads YFSETQ. The CDR3 protein is CASSLALASYNEQFF. CDR3 in DNA: TGCGCCAGCAGCTTGGCTCTAGCTTCCTACAATGAGCAGTTCTTC.

This rearrangement joins TRBV24-1 to TRBJ2-2, with 7 bases fitting TRBD2. Germline V gives CDR1 KGHDR, CDR2 SFDVKD. The CDR3 contains 15 residues. With V trimmed by 3 bases and J by 7 bases, 7 bases remained unmatched. CDR3 sequence reads: CATSDPSGFSGELFF. Here the CDR3 DNA reads TGTGCCACCAGTGATCCTAGCGGATTCAGCGGGGAGCTGTTTTTT.

The J gene is TRBJ2-5, the V gene TRBV29-1; D could derive from TRBD1 or TRBD2 (6 bases each). CDR3 length equals 12 residues. Germline V gene sequence: CDR1 SQVTM, CDR2 ANQGSEA. Deletions cut 7 bases from V and 5 bases from J, with 14 bases between. CDR3: CSGGGPMETQYF. CDR3 bases: TGCAGCGGAGGGGGGCCGATGGAGACCCAGTACTTC.

The table lists this clonotype with many counts. V and J are TRBV3-1 and TRBJ2-3; 8 positions match TRBD1. The CDR3 is 14 residues long. The junction had 3 bases not matched to a gene; V was cut back by 3 bases and J by 4 bases. The germline CDR1 and CDR2 sequences are LGHDT and YNNKEL (reference sequence). Here the CDR3 DNA reads TGTGCCAGCAGCCAGAACAGGGGGTCAGATACGCAGTATTTT. Its translation is CASSQNRGSDTQYF.

This clonotype has a handful of counts. The chain links TRBV5-1 to TRBJ2-7; tentatively, D is TRBD1 or TRBD2 (5 bases each). The length of the CDR3 is 14 residues. CDR1 SGHRS and CDR2 YFSETQ come from the germline V gene. V was shortened by 4 bases and J by 2 bases, with 13 bases between the two germline ends. CDR3 amino acids: CASSGSGTAYEQYF. The CDR3 nucleotides read TGCGCCAGCAGCGGATCCGGGACCGCCTACGAGCAGTACTTC.

This chain uses TRBV29-1 with TRBJ1-2; no reliable D call. Looked up from germline, CDR1 is SQVTM and CDR2 is ANQGSEA. Trimming shortened V by 0 bases and J by 4 bases, and 12 bases separated the two germline ends. The CDR3 loop spans 14 amino acids. Here the CDR3 DNA reads TGCAGCGTTGAAGATCAGGCTGAGGGCTATGGCTACACCTTC. Translation: CSVEDQAEGYGYTF.

The chain carries TRBV20-1 and TRBJ2-3; D is unresolved. The CDR3 is 12 residues long. Per the germline V gene, CDR1 is DFQATT and CDR2 is SNEGSKA (reference sequence). Trimming took off 5 bases at V and 0 bases at J, with 6 bases between the two ends. The CDR3 DNA reads TGCAGTGCTGAATGGAGCACAGATACGCAGTATTTT. Translation gives CSAEWSTDTQYF.

The V call is TRBV20-1, the J call TRBJ1-2; D call uncertain. The ends were cut back, 8 bases at V and 0 bases at J, with 7 bases in the middle. Germline CDR1 DFQATT, CDR2 SNEGSKA (reference sequence). CDR3 length: 11 amino acids. This chain's CDR3 is CSPGANYGYTF. The DNA for the CDR3 is TGCAGTCCGGGAGCTAACTATGGCTACACCTTC.

This clonotype was seen a few times. The J gene is TRBJ2-1, the V gene TRBV5-1, with 10 bases that match TRBD1. Germline values: CDR1 SGHRS, CDR2 YFSETQ. Trimming cost V 3 bases and J 5 bases; bases outside gene matches: 5. CDR3 length equals 15 residues. The CDR3 bases are TGCGCCAGCAGCTCCGACAGGGGGCTTGACAATGAGCAGTTCTTC. Protein: CASSSDRGLDNEQFF. The variable domain in full, completed from reference TRBV5-1 and TRBJ2-1, reads KAGVTQTPRYLIKTRGQQVTLSCSPISGHRSVSWYQQTPGQGLQFLFEYFSETQRNKGNFPGRFSGRQFSNSRSEMNVSTLELGDSALYLCASSSDRGLDNEQFFGPGTRLTVL.

This sequence joins TRBV27 and TRBJ1-1; D is unresolved. This CDR3 region has 14 residues. V lost 3 bases to trimming and J lost 3 bases, with 11 bases between them. CDR1 and CDR2 (germline): MNHEY, SMNVEV (reference sequence). This CDR3 is CASSLAQTYTEAFF. The CDR3 bases are TGTGCCAGCAGTTTGGCACAGACATACACTGAAGCTTTCTTT.

This clonotype was counted a few times. The chain couples TRBV20-1 to TRBJ1-5; the D gene is possibly TRBD1 (5 bases). The CDR3 runs to 14 residues. V was clipped by 3 bases and J by 4 bases, with 13 bases between them. CDR1 DFQATT and CDR2 SNEGSKA come from the germline V gene (reference sequence). This CDR3 reads CSASLVGGNQPQHF. The CDR3 DNA is TGCAGTGCTAGTTTGGTGGGGGGGAATCAGCCCCAGCATTTT.

J is TRBJ2-2 and V is TRBV29-1; D perhaps matches TRBD1 (6 bases). V lost 4 bases and J lost 1, with 13 bases in between. CDR3 size: 15 residues. CDR1 is SQVTM, CDR2 ANQGSEA, per germline. In nucleotides, the CDR3 is TGCAGCGTTGCCCTACAGGGAATGAACACCGGGGAGCTGTTTTTT. Its translation is CSVALQGMNTGELFF.

CDR3 residues: CASHPQPGQANEQFF. Here the CDR3 DNA reads TGTGCCAGCCACCCCCAGCCCGGACAGGCCAATGAGCAGTTCTTC. The chain recombines TRBV4-2 with TRBJ2-1; 7 bases map to TRBD1. Germline V gene sequence: CDR1 LGHNA, CDR2 YNFKEQ. The CDR3 sequence is 15 residues long. J was trimmed by 6 bases and V by 8 bases; bases with no gene match: 13.

V and J are TRBV5-1 and TRBJ2-5; 8 bases fit TRBD1. Germline CDR1 and CDR2: SGHRS and YFSETQ. J was trimmed by 5 bases and V by 3 bases; bases with no gene match: 6. The CDR3 loop spans 14 amino acids. CDR3 coding DNA: TGCGCCAGCAGCTGGACAGGGTCGGGGGAGACCCAGTACTTC. Translation: CASSWTGSGETQYF.

This clonotype was recorded at least ten times. The V and J genes are TRBV11-2 and TRBJ2-5; D remains ambiguous. This CDR3 is built from 15 residues. Trimming took off 5 bases at V and 1 base at J, with 14 bases between the two ends. The germline V gene encodes CDR1 SGHAT and CDR2 FQNNGV. CDR3 in amino acids: CASSVGPYLQETQYF. CDR3 sequence (DNA): TGTGCCAGCAGCGTCGGGCCTTACCTCCAAGAGACCCAGTACTTC.

This clonotype was observed a few times. This chain uses TRBV29-1 with TRBJ2-7; D ambiguous. The CDR3 has 14 amino acids. Germline V gives CDR1 SQVTM, CDR2 ANQGSEA. The V and J ends lost 4 bases and 0 bases respectively, with 13 bases between them. CDR3 region: CSVAPRISSYEQYF. The CDR3 nucleotides are TGCAGCGTTGCCCCCCGGATTTCCTCCTACGAGCAGTACTTC.

CDR3 sequence: CASSVGQAKEKLFF. The CDR3 nucleotides read TGCGCCAGCAGCGTGGGCCAGGCAAAGGAAAAACTGTTTTTT. This chain links TRBV5-1 with TRBJ1-4, with unresolved D. Germline V gene sequence: CDR1 SGHRS, CDR2 YFSETQ. Trimming left V 4 bases short and J 8 bases short, with 15 bases between. The CDR3 is made up of 14 amino acids.

This clonotype occurred a few times. V and J are TRBV6-4 and TRBJ1-1; no clear D gene. The CDR3 is made up of 13 amino acids. The ends were cut back, 2 bases at V and 6 bases at J, with 10 bases in the middle. CDR1 MRHNA and CDR2 SNTAGT come from the germline V gene. CDR3 nucleotide sequence: TGTGCCAGCAGTGACCCACCCGGGGCTGAAGCTTTCTTT. Amino acids: CASSDPPGAEAFF.

The J gene is TRBJ2-4, the V gene TRBV6-5; possibly TRBD2 for D (6 bases). The CDR3 sequence is 13 residues long. V was cut by 5 bases and J by 5 bases, with 10 bases left in between. Germline V gives CDR1 MNHEY, CDR2 SVGAGI. CDR3 protein: CASSPPGENIQYF. DNA of the CDR3: TGTGCCAGCAGTCCCCCGGGAGAAAACATTCAGTACTTC.

The gene calls are TRBV9 and TRBJ2-5; 8 nucleotides line up with TRBD2. The germline gives CDR1 SGDLS, CDR2 YYNGEE. The CDR3 runs to 16 residues. V was clipped by 2 bases and J by 5 bases; unmatched bases: 11. For the CDR3, the DNA is TGTGCCAGCAGCGTCGCTTCCGGGACTAGTAGGGAGACCCAGTACTTC. Translated, it gives CASSVASGTSRETQYF.